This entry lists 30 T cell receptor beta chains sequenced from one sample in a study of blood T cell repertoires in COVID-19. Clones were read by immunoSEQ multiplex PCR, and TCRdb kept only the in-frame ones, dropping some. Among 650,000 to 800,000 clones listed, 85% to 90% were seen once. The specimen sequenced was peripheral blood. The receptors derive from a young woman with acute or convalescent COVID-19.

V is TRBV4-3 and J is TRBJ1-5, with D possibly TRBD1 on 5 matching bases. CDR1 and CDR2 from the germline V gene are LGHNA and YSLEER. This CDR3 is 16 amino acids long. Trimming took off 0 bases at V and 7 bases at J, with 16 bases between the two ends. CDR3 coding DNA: TGCGCCAGCAGCCAAGATCGTTGGCAGGGTGGACAGCCCCAGCATTTT. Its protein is CASSQDRWQGGQPQHF.

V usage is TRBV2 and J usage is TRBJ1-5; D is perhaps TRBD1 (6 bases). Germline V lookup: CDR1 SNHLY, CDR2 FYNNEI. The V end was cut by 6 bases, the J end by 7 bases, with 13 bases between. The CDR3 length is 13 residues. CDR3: CASSLGGAQPQHF. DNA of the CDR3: TGTGCCAGCAGCCTAGGGGGGGCCCAGCCCCAGCATTTT.

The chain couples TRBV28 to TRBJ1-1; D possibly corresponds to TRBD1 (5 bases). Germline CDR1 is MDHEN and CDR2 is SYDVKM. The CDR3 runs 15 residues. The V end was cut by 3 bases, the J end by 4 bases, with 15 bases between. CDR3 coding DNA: TGTGCCAGCAGTTTGATCACTGGACATACCACTGAAGCTTTCTTT. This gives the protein CASSLITGHTTEAFF.

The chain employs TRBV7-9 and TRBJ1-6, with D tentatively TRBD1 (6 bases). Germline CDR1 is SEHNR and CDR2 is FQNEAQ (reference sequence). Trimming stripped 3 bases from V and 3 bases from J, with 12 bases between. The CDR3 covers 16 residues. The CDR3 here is CASSFPTGYYNSPLHF. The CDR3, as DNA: TGTGCCAGCAGCTTTCCGACAGGTTACTATAATTCACCCCTCCACTTT.

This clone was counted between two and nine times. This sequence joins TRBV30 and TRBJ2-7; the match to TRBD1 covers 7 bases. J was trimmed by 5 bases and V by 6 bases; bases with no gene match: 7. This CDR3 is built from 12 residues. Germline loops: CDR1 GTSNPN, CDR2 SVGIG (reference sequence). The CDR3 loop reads CACHRGPHEQYF. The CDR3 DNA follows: TGTGCCTGCCACAGGGGACCCCACGAGCAGTACTTC.

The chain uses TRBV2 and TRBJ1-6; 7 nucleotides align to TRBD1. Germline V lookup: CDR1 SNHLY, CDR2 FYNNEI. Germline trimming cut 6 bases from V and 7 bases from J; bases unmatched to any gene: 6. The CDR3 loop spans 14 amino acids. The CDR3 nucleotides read TGTGCCAGCAGCCCGACAGGGTGGAATTCACCCCTCCACTTT. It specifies CASSPTGWNSPLHF.

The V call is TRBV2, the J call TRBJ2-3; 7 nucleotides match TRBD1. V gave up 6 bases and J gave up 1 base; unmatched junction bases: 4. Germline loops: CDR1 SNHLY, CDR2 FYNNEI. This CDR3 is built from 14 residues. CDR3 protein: CASRTTGRTDTQYF. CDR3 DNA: TGTGCCAGCAGAACGACAGGGCGCACAGATACGCAGTATTTT.

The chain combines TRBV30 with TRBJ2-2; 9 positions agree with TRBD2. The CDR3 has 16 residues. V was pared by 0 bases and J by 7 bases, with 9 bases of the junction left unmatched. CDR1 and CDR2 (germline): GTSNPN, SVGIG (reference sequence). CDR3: CAWSVDLAGMGGELFF. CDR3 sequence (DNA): TGTGCCTGGAGTGTAGACCTAGCGGGGATGGGCGGGGAGCTGTTTTTT.

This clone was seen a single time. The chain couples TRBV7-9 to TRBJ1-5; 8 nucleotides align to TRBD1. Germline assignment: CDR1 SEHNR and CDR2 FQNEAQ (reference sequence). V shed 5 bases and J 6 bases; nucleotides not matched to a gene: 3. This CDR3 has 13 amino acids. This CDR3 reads CASSATGVQPQHF. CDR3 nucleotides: TGTGCCAGCAGCGCGACAGGGGTTCAGCCCCAGCATTTT.

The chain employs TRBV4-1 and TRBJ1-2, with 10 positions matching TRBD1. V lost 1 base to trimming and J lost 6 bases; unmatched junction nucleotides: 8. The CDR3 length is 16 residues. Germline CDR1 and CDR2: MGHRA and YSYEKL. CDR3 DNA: TGCGCCAGCAGCCAAGGGTTAGGACAGGGGGAGGATGGCTACACCTTC. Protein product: CASSQGLGQGEDGYTF.

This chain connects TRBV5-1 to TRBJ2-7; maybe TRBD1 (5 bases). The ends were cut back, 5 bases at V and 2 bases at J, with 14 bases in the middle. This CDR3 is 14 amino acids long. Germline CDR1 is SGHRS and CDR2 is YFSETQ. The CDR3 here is CASRTGLDTYEQYF. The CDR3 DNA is TGCGCCAGCAGAACAGGTCTCGACACCTACGAGCAGTACTTC.

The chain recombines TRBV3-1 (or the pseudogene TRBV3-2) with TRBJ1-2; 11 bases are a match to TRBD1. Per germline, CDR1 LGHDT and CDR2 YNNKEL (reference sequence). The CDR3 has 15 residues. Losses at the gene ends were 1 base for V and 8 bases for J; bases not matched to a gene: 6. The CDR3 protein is CASSQGTGGGYGYTF. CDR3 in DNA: TGTGCCAGCAGCCAAGGGACAGGGGGCGGGTACGGCTACACCTTC.

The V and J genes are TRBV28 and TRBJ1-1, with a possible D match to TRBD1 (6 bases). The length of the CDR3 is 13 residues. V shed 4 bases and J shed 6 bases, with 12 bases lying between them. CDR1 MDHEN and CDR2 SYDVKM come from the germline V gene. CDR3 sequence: CASSSNRVSEAFF. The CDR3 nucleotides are TGTGCCAGCAGTTCCAACAGGGTGTCTGAAGCTTTCTTT. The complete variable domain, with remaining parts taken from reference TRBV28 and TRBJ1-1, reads DVKVTQSSRYLVKRTGEKVFLECVQDMDHENMFWYRQDPGLGLRLIYFSYDVKMKEKGDIPEGYSVSREKKERFSLILESASTNQTSMYLCASSSNRVSEAFFGQGTRLTVV.

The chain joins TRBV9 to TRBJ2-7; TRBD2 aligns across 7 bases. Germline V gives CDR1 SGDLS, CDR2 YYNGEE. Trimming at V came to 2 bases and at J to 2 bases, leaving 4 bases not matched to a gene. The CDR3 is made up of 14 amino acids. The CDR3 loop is CASSVLGTTYEQYF. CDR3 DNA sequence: TGTGCCAGCAGCGTTCTCGGGACTACCTACGAGCAGTACTTC.

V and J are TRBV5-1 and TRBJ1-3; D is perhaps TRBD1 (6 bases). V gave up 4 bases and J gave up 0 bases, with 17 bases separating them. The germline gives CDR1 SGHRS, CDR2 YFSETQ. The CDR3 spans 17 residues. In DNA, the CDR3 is TGCGCCAGCAGCAGCTTGGTTGGGGGCAACTCTGGAAACACCATATATTTT. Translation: CASSSLVGGNSGNTIYF.

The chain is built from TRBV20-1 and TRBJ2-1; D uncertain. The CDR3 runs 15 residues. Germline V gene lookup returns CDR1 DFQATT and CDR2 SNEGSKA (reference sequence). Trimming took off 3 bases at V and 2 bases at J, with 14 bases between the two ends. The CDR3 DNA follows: TGCAGTGCTAGTTTTGGCAGGTCACCCTACAATGAGCAGTTCTTC. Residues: CSASFGRSPYNEQFF.

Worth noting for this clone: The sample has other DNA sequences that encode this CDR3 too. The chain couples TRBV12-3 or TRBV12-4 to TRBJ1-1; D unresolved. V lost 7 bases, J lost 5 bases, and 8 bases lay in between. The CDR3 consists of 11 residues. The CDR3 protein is CASNRGTEAFF. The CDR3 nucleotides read TGTGCCAGCAACCGAGGGACTGAAGCTTTCTTT.

CDR3 sequence: CAIRGTGSDTQYF. The CDR3 bases are TGTGCCATCAGGGGGACAGGGTCAGATACGCAGTATTTT. The chain has TRBV10-3 and TRBJ2-3; TRBD1 aligns across 9 bases. The V and J ends lost 6 bases and 4 bases, in that order; junction bases with no gene match: 2. The CDR3 is 13 residues long. Germline V gene lookup returns CDR1 ENHRY and CDR2 SYGVKD.

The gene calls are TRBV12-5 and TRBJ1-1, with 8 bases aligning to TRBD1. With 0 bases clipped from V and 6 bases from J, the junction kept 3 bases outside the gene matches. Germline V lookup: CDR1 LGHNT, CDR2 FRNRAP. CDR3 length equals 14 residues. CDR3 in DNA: TGTGCTAGTGGTTTGGTACAGGGGGGCTCTGAAGCTTTCTTT. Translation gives CASGLVQGGSEAFF.

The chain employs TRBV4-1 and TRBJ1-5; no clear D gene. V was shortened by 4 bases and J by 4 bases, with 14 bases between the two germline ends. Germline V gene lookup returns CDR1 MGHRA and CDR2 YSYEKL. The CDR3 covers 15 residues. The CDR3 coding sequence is TGCGCCAGCAGCCCCTGGGAGGGATGGAATCAGCCCCAGCATTTT. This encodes CASSPWEGWNQPQHF.

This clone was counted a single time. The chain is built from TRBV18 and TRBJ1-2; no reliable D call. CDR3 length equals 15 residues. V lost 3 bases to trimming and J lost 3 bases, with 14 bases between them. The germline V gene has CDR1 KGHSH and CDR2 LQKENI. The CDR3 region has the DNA TGTGCCAGCTCACCGAGGAATCCGTCGTACTATGGCTACACCTTC. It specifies CASSPRNPSYYGYTF.

The chain's CDR3 is CASSIRDTDTDTQYF. The CDR3 nucleotides read TGTGCCAGCAGTATAAGGGACACCGACACAGATACGCAGTATTTT. The gene calls are TRBV5-5 and TRBJ2-3; weak D call: TRBD1 (6 bases). Trimming stripped 5 bases from V and 2 bases from J, with 15 bases between. The CDR3 sequence is 15 residues long. Germline V gives CDR1 SGHKS, CDR2 YYEKEE (reference sequence). The full variable domain, completed using reference TRBV5-5 and TRBJ2-3, is DAGVTQSPTHLIKTRGQQVTLRCSPISGHKSVSWYQQVLGQGPQFIFQYYEKEERGRGNFPDRFSARQFPNYSSELNVNALLLGDSALYLCASSIRDTDTDTQYFGPGTRLTVL.

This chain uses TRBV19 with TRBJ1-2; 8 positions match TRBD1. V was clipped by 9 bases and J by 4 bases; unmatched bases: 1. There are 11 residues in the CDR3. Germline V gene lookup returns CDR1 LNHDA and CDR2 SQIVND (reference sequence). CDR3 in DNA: TGTGCCAGCGACAGGGGCTATGGCTACACCTTC. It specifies CASDRGYGYTF.

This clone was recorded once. CDR3 protein: CASSERGVIWQPQHF. CDR3 bases: TGTGCCAGCAGTGAAAGGGGCGTCATCTGGCAGCCCCAGCATTTT. This sequence joins TRBV2 and TRBJ1-5, with D tentatively TRBD1 (5 bases). The CDR3 contains 15 residues. CDR1 and CDR2 from the germline V gene are SNHLY and FYNNEI. The V and J ends lost 2 bases and 7 bases respectively, with 15 bases between them.

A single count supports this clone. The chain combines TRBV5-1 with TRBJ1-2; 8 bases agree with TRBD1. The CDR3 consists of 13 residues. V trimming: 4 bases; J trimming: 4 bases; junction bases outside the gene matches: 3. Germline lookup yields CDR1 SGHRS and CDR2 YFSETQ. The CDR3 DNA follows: TGCGCCAGCAGCGCGGACAGGGTCTATGGCTACACCTTC. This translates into CASSADRVYGYTF.

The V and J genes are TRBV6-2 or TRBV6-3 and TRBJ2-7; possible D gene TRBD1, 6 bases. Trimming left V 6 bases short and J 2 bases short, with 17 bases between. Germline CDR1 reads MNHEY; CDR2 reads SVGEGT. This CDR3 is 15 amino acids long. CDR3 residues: CASSPTQGFPYEQYF. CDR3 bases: TGTGCCAGCAGCCCGACTCAGGGGTTCCCCTACGAGCAGTACTTC.

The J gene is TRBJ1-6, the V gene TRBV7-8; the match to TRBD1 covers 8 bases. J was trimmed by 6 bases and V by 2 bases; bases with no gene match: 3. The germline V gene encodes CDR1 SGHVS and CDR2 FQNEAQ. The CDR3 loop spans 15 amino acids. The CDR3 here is CASSLRDRLNSPLHF. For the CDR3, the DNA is TGTGCCAGCAGCTTAAGGGACAGGCTTAATTCACCCCTCCACTTT.

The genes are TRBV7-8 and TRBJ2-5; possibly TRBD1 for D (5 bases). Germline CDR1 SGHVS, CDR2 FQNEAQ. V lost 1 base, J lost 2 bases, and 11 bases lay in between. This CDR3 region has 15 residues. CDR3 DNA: TGTGCCAGCAGCTTAGGGTGGGCAGGGCAAGAGACCCAGTACTTC. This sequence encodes CASSLGWAGQETQYF.

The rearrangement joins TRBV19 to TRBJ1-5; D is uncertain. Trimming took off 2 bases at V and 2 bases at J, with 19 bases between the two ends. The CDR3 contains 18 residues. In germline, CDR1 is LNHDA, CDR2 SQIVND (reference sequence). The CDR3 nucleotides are TGTGCCAGTAGTATATTGGGCCGCCGTGAGAGAGGCAATCAGCCCCAGCATTTT. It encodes CASSILGRRERGNQPQHF.

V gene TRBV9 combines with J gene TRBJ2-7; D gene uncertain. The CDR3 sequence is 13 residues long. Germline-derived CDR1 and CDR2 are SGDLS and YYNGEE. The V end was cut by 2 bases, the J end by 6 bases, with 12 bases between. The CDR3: CASSVDTLGEQYF. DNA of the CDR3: TGTGCCAGCAGCGTCGACACCCTCGGCGAGCAGTACTTC. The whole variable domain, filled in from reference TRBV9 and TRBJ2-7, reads DSGVTQTPKHLITATGQRVTLRCSPRSGDLSVYWYQQSLDQGLQFLIQYYNGEERAKGNILERFSAQQFPDLHSELNLSSLELGDSALYFCASSVDTLGEQYFGPGTRLTVT.